The 8 T cell receptor beta chains reported below all come from one sample, sequenced in a study of technical replicates of blood from several donors. Method: immunoSEQ multiplex PCR; TCRdb's copy keeps in-frame clones and lacks some. Of over 70,000 clones listed, about 96% were seen once; the top ten hold approximately 0.2%. The sample was T cells isolated from PBMCs. All receptors come from a human donor in good health.

This chain uses TRBV19 with TRBJ1-1; TRBD1 might be the D (5 bases). Per the germline V gene, CDR1 is LNHDA and CDR2 is SQIVND (reference sequence). V was pared by 2 bases and J by 5 bases, with 15 bases between. CDR3 length equals 15 residues. DNA for the CDR3: TGTGCCAGTAGTATATTCAGTCCCAGGGATACTGAAGCTTTCTTT. Encoded protein: CASSIFSPRDTEAFF.

The genes are TRBV5-4 and TRBJ2-2; D gene ambiguous. This CDR3 is built from 13 residues. CDR1 is SGHNT, CDR2 YYREEE, per germline (reference sequence). V was trimmed by 7 bases and J by 6 bases, leaving 13 bases between them. CDR3 nucleotides: TGTGCCAGCCGCCCCGCCTTAGCCGGGGAGCTGTTTTTT. Translating gives CASRPALAGELFF.

The chain has TRBV7-2 and TRBJ2-3; 7 nucleotides agree with TRBD2. Germline V gene lookup returns CDR1 SGHTA and CDR2 FQGNSA. Trimming removed 2 bases from V and 3 bases from J; junction bases left unmatched: 8. The CDR3 runs to 16 residues. The CDR3 DNA reads TGTGCCAGCAGCTTAAACGGCGGGAGAGTGACAGATACGCAGTATTTT. This translates into CASSLNGGRVTDTQYF.

The rearrangement links TRBV6-1 to TRBJ2-3, with D tentatively TRBD2 (6 bases). The ends were cut back, 3 bases at V and 1 base at J, with 14 bases in the middle. This CDR3 comprises 16 residues. In germline, CDR1 is MNHNS, CDR2 SASEGT. The CDR3 here is CASSETLTGGTDTQYF. The CDR3, as DNA: TGTGCCAGCAGTGAGACCCTAACGGGGGGCACAGATACGCAGTATTTT.

The rearrangement joins TRBV6-5 to TRBJ1-2; TRBD1 is a possible D gene (6 bases). V lost 8 bases to trimming and J lost 8 bases, with 12 bases between them. Germline CDR1 reads MNHEY; CDR2 reads SVGAGI. The CDR3 consists of 11 residues. The CDR3 sequence: CASGPDRGYTF. The DNA of the CDR3 is TGTGCCAGCGGTCCAGACAGGGGCTACACCTTC.

This clone was seen a single time. The rearrangement joins TRBV5-1 to TRBJ2-1; D may be TRBD1 (5 bases). This CDR3 contains 14 residues. Germline lookup yields CDR1 SGHRS and CDR2 YFSETQ. The V end was cut by 7 bases, the J end by 7 bases, with 18 bases between. CDR3: CASSEGQGLNEQFF. The CDR3, as DNA: TGCGCCAGCTCCGAAGGGCAGGGTTTGAATGAGCAGTTCTTC. The whole variable domain, filled in from reference TRBV5-1 and TRBJ2-1, reads KAGVTQTPRYLIKTRGQQVTLSCSPISGHRSVSWYQQTPGQGLQFLFEYFSETQRNKGNFPGRFSGRQFSNSRSEMNVSTLELGDSALYLCASSEGQGLNEQFFGPGTRLTVL.

V gene TRBV11-2 combines with J gene TRBJ1-1; D remains ambiguous. Per the germline V gene, CDR1 is SGHAT and CDR2 is FQNNGV. The CDR3 contains 11 residues. Trimming removed 4 bases at V and 4 bases at J, with 4 bases between. CDR3 DNA: TGTGCCAGCAGCTACTTCACTGAAGCTTTCTTT. As protein: CASSYFTEAFF.

This clone has a single count. This chain uses TRBV6-4 with TRBJ1-5; D call uncertain. Germline V CDR1 and CDR2: MRHNA, SNTAGT. The CDR3 contains 15 residues. Trimming stripped 7 bases from V and 2 bases from J, with 15 bases between. The CDR3 reads CASTPSGEGNQPQHF. The CDR3 DNA reads as TGTGCCAGCACCCCATCCGGGGAAGGCAATCAGCCCCAGCATTTT.